One sample yielded the 2 T cell receptor beta chains listed below, sequenced in a study of ipilimumab plus nivolumab after autologous stem cell transplantation. Repertoires were generated with immunoSEQ multiplex PCR, while TCRdb's copy carries only in-frame clones and drops some. This table has about 40,000 clones, around 92% appearing once. Here the sequenced sample was PBMCs, taken in a trial of ipilimumab plus nivolumab as post-transplant consolidation. Receptors originate from a male donor with multiple myeloma.

The chain joins TRBV27 to TRBJ2-3, with D perhaps TRBD1 (8 bases). Trimming left V 6 bases short and J 6 bases short, with 19 bases between. Germline values: CDR1 MNHEY, CDR2 SMNVEV (reference sequence). The CDR3 runs 15 residues. In nucleotides, the CDR3 is TGTGCCAGCAGGACCACTCACAGGGGGGGGGATACGCAGTATTTT. The encoded protein is CASRTTHRGGDTQYF.

The rearrangement links TRBV7-2 to TRBJ2-1, with D hard to call. Trimming took 4 bases from V and 6 from J, leaving 19 bases between them. The CDR3 is 16 residues long. Germline CDR1 and CDR2: SGHTA and FQGNSA. In DNA form, the CDR3 reads TGTGCCAGCAGCTGGCGACTTCTCCGGCAAACCAATGAGCAGTTCTTC. This translates into CASSWRLLRQTNEQFF.